Many counts were recorded for the clone carrying this T cell receptor beta chain. Its target is not known. These data belong to a study of neurological immune-mediated disorders. General study points: Private repertoires in all groups were suggested, as expanded clones shared no CDR3 amino acid sequences across subjects.

TCRdb analysed the 5' RACE reads with MiXCR anew, one entry per CDR3 protein. The data contain under 35,000 distinct CDR3 sequences, under 25% of them singletons. Germline assignment: CDR1 SQVTM and CDR2 ANQGSEA. The CDR3 is 14 amino acids. The germline V and J ends were trimmed by 2 bases and 7 bases, with 17 bases remaining between them. The source is a middle-aged man with HTLV-1-associated myelopathy (HAM/TSP). Sequencing was carried out using CD4+ T cells from blood. The gene calls are TRBV29-1 and TRBJ2-5, with D uncertain. The CDR3, as DNA: TGCAGCGTTGAACAAAGCCGGCTAGGCGGGACCCAGTACTTC. Residues: CSVEQSRLGGTQYF.